The source of this TCR beta chain is a study of blood T cells in healthy people across ages. Points from the study as a whole: Estimates drawn from one million T cells were deemed to understate diversity.

Germline-derived CDR1 and CDR2 are SNHLY and FYNNEI. This CDR3 comprises 13 residues. Each donor supplied around 9.6 milliliters of peripheral blood. Worth noting for this clonotype: Its antigen remains unknown.

Through a sample-barcoded 5' primer and a J-beta primer mix, a second PCR was run for roughly 7 to 11 cycles. TCRdb fed the 5' RACE reads into MiXCR, producing one record per CDR3 protein. In the table there are roughly 730,000 distinct CDR3 sequences, more than 55% of which are singletons. Specimen: blood. This receptor was identified in a middle-aged man in good health. The rearrangement links TRBV2 to TRBJ2-5; D is ambiguous. Judging by the DNA end, TRBJ2-4 fits better; the J call may be wrong. In DNA, the CDR3 is TGTGCCAGCGGAGCAAGTTCCAAAAACATTCAGTACTTC. It codes for CASGASSKNIQYF.